These 14 T cell receptor beta chains came from one sample sequenced in a study of neoadjuvant anti-PD-1 for oral cavity cancer. The data were produced by immunoSEQ multiplex PCR, yet TCRdb's version contains in-frame clones alone and is incomplete. This sample has about 8,700 clones; 65% to 70% occur once, and the top ten carry about 8.5%. This material consisted of tumor tissue, taken before nivolumab (anti-PD-1) treatment. All receptors come from a person aged 40 to 85 with oral cavity squamous cell carcinoma.

CDR3 in DNA: TGTGCCAGCAGCTTAGTGGGGGGCTTCAACGAGCAGTACTTC. Amino acids: CASSLVGGFNEQYF. The chain is built from TRBV11-2 and TRBJ2-7, with D perhaps being TRBD1 or TRBD2 (6 bases each). Germline V gene lookup returns CDR1 SGHAT and CDR2 FQNNGV. The V gene lost 1 base and the J gene lost 5 bases, with 12 bases spanning the gap. The CDR3 is 14 residues long.

A few counts support this clone. The rearrangement uses TRBV11-2 and TRBJ2-7, with D perhaps TRBD1 (5 bases). In germline, CDR1 is SGHAT, CDR2 FQNNGV. The CDR3 length is 14 residues. With 1 base removed from V and 4 bases from J, the gap between germline ends came to 11 bases. The CDR3 is CASSLARTTYEQYF. For the CDR3, the DNA is TGTGCCAGCAGCTTAGCTCGGACAACTTACGAGCAGTACTTC.

The chain has TRBV11-2 and TRBJ2-5, with D uncertain. The length of the CDR3 is 13 residues. Trimming took off 1 base at V and 5 bases at J, with 8 bases between the two ends. Germline CDR1 and CDR2: SGHAT and FQNNGV. The CDR3 bases are TGTGCCAGCAGCTTAGCCTTAGGGGAGACCCAGTACTTC. It specifies CASSLALGETQYF.

V is TRBV23-1 and J is TRBJ1-5; the match to TRBD1 covers 7 bases. TRBV23-1 is an open reading frame whose function is uncertain. The CDR3 contains 15 residues. V was pared by 2 bases and J by 6 bases, with 7 bases of the junction left unmatched. The CDR3 nucleotides read TGCGCCAGCAGTCAACCTGAGACAGGGCTTCAGCCCCAGCATTTT. This gives the protein CASSQPETGLQPQHF.

The J gene is TRBJ2-7, the V gene TRBV18, with 9 bases aligning to TRBD2. The CDR3 extends over 16 amino acids. Germline values: CDR1 KGHSH, CDR2 LQKENI. Unmatched junction bases numbered 3, after V lost 0 bases and J lost 0 bases. The CDR3 sequence is CASSPPAGGHSYEQYF. The CDR3 bases are TGTGCCAGCTCACCACCAGCGGGGGGCCACTCCTACGAGCAGTACTTC.

The sample holds a few counts of this clone. The junction shows a germline mismatch at one end, possibly a read error. The chain is built from TRBV7-7 and TRBJ2-2; tentatively, D is TRBD2 (5 bases). The CDR3 has 15 residues. Germline V lookup: CDR1 SSHAT, CDR2 FNYEAQ (reference sequence). The CDR3 here is CASSLGGRNTGELFF. As DNA, the CDR3 is TGTGCTAGCAGCTTAGGAGGCCGAAACACCGGGGAGCTGTTTTTT.

This clone was observed a few times. The chain recombines TRBV6-4 with TRBJ2-1; D is uncertain. This CDR3 is built from 13 residues. V was trimmed by 8 bases and J by 8 bases, leaving 16 bases between them. CDR1 and CDR2 from the germline V gene are MRHNA and SNTAGT. The DNA of the CDR3 is TGTGCCAGCTCGGGCGGCCCTCAGGATGAGCAGTTCTTC. Its protein is CASSGGPQDEQFF.

The rearrangement uses TRBV11-2 and TRBJ2-1, with D possibly being TRBD2 (5 bases). V lost 0 bases to trimming and J lost 2 bases, with 20 bases between them. The CDR3 has 19 residues. Germline V CDR1 and CDR2: SGHAT, FQNNGV. CDR3 loop: CASSLDHGVASRAYNEQFF. The CDR3 bases are TGTGCCAGCAGCTTAGATCACGGAGTGGCTAGCAGAGCCTACAATGAGCAGTTCTTC.

This clone appeared a single time. The rearrangement joins TRBV7-2 to TRBJ1-5, with D possibly TRBD1 on 6 matching bases. Germline V gene lookup returns CDR1 SGHTA and CDR2 FQGNSA. The CDR3 has 15 residues. Trimming took off 6 bases at V and 3 bases at J, with 15 bases between the two ends. The DNA for the CDR3 is TGTGCCAGCAGTTTCGCCGGGACAAACAATCAGCCCCAGCATTTT. This sequence encodes CASSFAGTNNQPQHF.

A few counts support this clone. The chain couples TRBV5-4 to TRBJ2-7; tentatively, D is TRBD1 or TRBD2 (5 bases each). Between the trimmed V and J ends, which lost 2 bases and 0 bases, there was a span of 9 bases. Germline lookup yields CDR1 SGHNT and CDR2 YYREEE (reference sequence). The CDR3 length is 14 residues. CDR3 region: CASSFGGGSYEQYF. The CDR3 region has the DNA TGTGCCAGCAGCTTCGGTGGGGGCTCCTACGAGCAGTACTTC.

The J gene is TRBJ2-1, the V gene TRBV7-2; possibly TRBD2 for D (6 bases). The germline V gene has CDR1 SGHTA and CDR2 FQGNSA. V was trimmed by 8 bases and J by 6 bases, leaving 14 bases between them. The CDR3 is made up of 13 amino acids. The CDR3 reads CASGRGGGNEQFF. The CDR3 DNA reads TGTGCCAGCGGGCGGGGCGGAGGCAATGAGCAGTTCTTC.

This chain links TRBV28 with TRBJ2-1; D is possibly TRBD2 (5 bases). The ends were cut back, 5 bases at V and 6 bases at J, with 8 bases in the middle. The CDR3 extends over 12 amino acids. Germline CDR1 MDHEN, CDR2 SYDVKM. The CDR3 nucleotides read TGTGCCAGCAGTCATCTAGCCAATGAGCAGTTCTTC. It is translated as CASSHLANEQFF.

The V gene is TRBV5-1, the J gene TRBJ1-2, with D possibly being TRBD1 (5 bases). Trimming removed 0 bases at V and 4 bases at J, with 16 bases between. This CDR3 has 16 amino acids. Germline V gene sequence: CDR1 SGHRS, CDR2 YFSETQ. The CDR3 here is CASSLGGVTDFYGYTF. The CDR3 nucleotides read TGCGCCAGCAGCTTGGGGGGAGTGACAGACTTCTATGGCTACACCTTC.

The V gene is TRBV7-6, the J gene TRBJ1-1; 8 nucleotides agree with TRBD1. The CDR3 consists of 14 residues. In germline, CDR1 is SGHVS, CDR2 FNYEAQ. V dropped 5 bases and J dropped 6; count of bases not matched to a gene: 8. CDR3 amino acids: CASSPTGGESEAFF. The CDR3, as DNA: TGTGCCAGCAGCCCCACAGGGGGGGAGTCTGAAGCTTTCTTT.